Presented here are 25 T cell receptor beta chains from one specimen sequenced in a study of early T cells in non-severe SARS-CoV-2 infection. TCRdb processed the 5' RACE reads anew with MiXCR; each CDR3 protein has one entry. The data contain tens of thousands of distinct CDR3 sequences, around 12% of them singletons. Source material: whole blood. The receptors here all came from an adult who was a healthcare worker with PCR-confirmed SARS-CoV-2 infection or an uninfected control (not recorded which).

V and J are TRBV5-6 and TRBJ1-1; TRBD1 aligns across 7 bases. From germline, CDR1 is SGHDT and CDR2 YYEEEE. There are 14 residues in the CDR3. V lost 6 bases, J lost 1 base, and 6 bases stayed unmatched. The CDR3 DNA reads TGTGCCAGCACCTCGACAGGGCCGAACACTGAAGCTTTCTTT. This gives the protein CASTSTGPNTEAFF. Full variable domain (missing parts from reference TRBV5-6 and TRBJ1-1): DAGVTQSPTHLIKTRGQQVTLRCSPKSGHDTVSWYQQALGQGPQFIFQYYEEEERQRGNFPDRFSGHQFPNYSSELNVNALLLGDSALYLCASTSTGPNTEAFFGQGTRLTVV.

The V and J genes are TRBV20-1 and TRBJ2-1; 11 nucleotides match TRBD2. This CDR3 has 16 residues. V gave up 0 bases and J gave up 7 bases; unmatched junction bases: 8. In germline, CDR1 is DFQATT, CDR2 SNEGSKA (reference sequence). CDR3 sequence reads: CSARDQRGTSGNEQFF. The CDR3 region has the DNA TGCAGTGCTAGAGATCAACGGGGGACTAGCGGAAATGAGCAGTTCTTC.

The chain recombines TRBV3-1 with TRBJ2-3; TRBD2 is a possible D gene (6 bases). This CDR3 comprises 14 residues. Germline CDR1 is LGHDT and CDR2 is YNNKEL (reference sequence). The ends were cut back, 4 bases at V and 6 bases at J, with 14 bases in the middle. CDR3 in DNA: TGTGCCAGCAGCCTACAACTAGCTTCCGATACGCAGTATTTT. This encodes CASSLQLASDTQYF.

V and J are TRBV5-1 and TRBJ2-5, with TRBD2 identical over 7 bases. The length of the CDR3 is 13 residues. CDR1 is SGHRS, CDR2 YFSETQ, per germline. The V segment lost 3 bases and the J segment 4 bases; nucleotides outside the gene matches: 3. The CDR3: CASSWEGSETQYF. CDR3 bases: TGCGCCAGCAGCTGGGAGGGGTCAGAGACCCAGTACTTC.

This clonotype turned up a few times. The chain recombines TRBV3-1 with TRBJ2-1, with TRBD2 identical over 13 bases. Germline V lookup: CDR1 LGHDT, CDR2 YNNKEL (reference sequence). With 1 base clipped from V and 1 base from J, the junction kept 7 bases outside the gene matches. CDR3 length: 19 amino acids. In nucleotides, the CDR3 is TGTGCCAGCAGCCAAGCTCCGGGACTAGCGGGATTTTCCTACAATGAGCAGTTCTTC. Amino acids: CASSQAPGLAGFSYNEQFF.

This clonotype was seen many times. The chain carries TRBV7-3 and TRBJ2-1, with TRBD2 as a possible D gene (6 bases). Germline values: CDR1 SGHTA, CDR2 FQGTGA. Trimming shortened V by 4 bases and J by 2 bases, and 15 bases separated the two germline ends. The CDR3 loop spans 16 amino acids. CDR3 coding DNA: TGTGCCAGCAGCTCCCAGGGCGGGAACGCCTACAATGAGCAGTTCTTC. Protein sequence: CASSSQGGNAYNEQFF. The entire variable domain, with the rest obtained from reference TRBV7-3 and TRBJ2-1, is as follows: GAGVSQTPSNKVTEKGKYVELRCDPISGHTALYWYRQSLGQGPEFLIYFQGTGAADDSGLPNDRFFAVRPEGSVSTLKIQRTERGDSAVYLCASSSQGGNAYNEQFFGPGTRLTVL.

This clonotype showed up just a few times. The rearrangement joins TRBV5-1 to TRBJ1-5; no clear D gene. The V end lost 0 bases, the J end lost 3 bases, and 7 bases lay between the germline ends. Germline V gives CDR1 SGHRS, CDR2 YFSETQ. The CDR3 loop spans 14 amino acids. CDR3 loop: CASSLDGINQPQHF. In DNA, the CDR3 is TGCGCCAGCAGCTTGGATGGAATCAATCAGCCCCAGCATTTT.

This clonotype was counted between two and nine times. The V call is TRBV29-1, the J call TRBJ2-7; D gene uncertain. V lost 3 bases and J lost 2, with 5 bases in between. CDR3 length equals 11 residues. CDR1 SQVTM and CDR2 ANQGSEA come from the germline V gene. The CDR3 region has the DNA TGCAGCGTTGAGCGTGCCTACGAGCAGTACTTC. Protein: CSVERAYEQYF.

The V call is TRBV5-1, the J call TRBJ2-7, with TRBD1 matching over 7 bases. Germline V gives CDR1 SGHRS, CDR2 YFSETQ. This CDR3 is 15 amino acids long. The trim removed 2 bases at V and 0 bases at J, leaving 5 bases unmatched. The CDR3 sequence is CASSFSGQSSYEQYF. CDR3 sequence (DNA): TGCGCCAGCAGCTTTTCGGGACAGAGCTCCTACGAGCAGTACTTC.

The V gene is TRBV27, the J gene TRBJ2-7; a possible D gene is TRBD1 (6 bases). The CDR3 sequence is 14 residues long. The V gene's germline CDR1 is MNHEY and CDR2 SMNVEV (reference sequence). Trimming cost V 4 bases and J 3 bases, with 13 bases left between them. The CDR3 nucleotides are TGTGCCAGCAGTTCGAGACAGGCTTTCTACGAGCAGTACTTC. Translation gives CASSSRQAFYEQYF.

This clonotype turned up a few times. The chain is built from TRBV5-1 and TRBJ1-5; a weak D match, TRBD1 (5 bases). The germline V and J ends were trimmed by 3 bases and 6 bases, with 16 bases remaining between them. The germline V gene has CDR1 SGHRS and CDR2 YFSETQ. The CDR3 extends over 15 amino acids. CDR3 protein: CASSWGPPGAQPQHF. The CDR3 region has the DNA TGCGCCAGCAGCTGGGGACCCCCTGGCGCTCAGCCCCAGCATTTT.

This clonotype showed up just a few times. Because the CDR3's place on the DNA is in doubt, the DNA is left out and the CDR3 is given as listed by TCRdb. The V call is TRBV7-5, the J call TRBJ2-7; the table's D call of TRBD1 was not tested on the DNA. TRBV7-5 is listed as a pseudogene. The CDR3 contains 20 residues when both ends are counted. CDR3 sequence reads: CISVPEASPTRDRFPYEQYF.

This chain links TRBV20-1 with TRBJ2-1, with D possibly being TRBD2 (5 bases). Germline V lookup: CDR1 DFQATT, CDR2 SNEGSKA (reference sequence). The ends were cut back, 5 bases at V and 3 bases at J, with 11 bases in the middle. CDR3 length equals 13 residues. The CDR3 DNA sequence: TGCAGTGCTCCGGGGTATAACTACAATGAGCAGTTCTTC. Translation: CSAPGYNYNEQFF.

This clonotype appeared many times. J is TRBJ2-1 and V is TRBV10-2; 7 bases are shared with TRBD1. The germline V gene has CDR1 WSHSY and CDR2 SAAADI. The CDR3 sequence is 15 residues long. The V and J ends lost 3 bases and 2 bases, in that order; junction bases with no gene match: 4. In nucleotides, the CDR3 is TGCGCCAGCAGTGAAGGGACAGCGGCCTACAATGAGCAGTTCTTC. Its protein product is CASSEGTAAYNEQFF.

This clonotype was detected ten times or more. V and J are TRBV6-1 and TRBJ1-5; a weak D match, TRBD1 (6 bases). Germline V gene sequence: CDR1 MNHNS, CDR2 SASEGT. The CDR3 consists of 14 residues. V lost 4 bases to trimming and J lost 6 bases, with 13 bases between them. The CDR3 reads CASSVAGEVQPQHF. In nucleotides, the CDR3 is TGTGCCAGCAGTGTTGCAGGGGAGGTTCAGCCCCAGCATTTT.

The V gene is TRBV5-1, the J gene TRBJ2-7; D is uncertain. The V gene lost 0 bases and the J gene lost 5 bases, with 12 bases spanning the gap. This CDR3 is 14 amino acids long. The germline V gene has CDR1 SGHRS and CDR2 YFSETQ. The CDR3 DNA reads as TGCGCCAGCAGCTTGGGGAGCCTACCAAACGAGCAGTACTTC. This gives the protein CASSLGSLPNEQYF. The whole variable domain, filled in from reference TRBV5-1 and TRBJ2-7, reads KAGVTQTPRYLIKTRGQQVTLSCSPISGHRSVSWYQQTPGQGLQFLFEYFSETQRNKGNFPGRFSGRQFSNSRSEMNVSTLELGDSALYLCASSLGSLPNEQYFGPGTRLTVT.

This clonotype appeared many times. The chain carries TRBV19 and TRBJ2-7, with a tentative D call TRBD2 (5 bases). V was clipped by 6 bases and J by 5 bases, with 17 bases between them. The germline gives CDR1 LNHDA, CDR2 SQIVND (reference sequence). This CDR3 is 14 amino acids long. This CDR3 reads CASRTGNPRNEQYF. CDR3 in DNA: TGTGCCAGTAGGACCGGGAACCCAAGAAACGAGCAGTACTTC.

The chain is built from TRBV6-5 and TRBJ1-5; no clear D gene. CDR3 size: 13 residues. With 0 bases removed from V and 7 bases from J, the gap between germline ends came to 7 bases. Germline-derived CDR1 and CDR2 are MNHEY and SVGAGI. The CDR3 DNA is TGTGCCAGCAGTTACTCGTCGGGGCAGCCCCAGCATTTT. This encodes CASSYSSGQPQHF.

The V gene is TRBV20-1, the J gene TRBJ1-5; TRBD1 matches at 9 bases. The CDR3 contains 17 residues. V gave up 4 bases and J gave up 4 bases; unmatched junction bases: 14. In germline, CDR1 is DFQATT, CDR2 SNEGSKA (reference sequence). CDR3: CSATIGTGTFINQPQHF. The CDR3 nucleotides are TGCAGTGCTACTATCGGGACAGGGACATTTATTAATCAGCCCCAGCATTTT.

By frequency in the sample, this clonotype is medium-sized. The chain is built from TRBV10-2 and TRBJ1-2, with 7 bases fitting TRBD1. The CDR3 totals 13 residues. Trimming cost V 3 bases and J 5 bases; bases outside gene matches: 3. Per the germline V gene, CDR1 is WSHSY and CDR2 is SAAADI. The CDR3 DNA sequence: TGCGCCAGCAGTGATGCAGGGGGTTATGGCTACACCTTC. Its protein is CASSDAGGYGYTF.

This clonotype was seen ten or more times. CDR3 region: CASSPDGLSYEQYF. The CDR3 bases are TGTGCCAGCAGTCCAGACGGACTCTCCTACGAGCAGTACTTC. V usage is TRBV7-9 and J usage is TRBJ2-7, with D maybe TRBD2 (5 bases). The germline V gene has CDR1 SEHNR and CDR2 FQNEAQ (reference sequence). The CDR3 consists of 14 residues. Between the trimmed V and J ends, which lost 6 bases and 0 bases, there was a span of 12 bases.

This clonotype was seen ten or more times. CDR3 region: CASSESPQAAEQFF. CDR3 bases: TGCGCCAGCAGTGAGTCACCGCAAGCGGCTGAGCAGTTCTTC. The rearrangement links TRBV10-1 to TRBJ2-1; possibly TRBD2 for D (5 bases). CDR3 size: 14 residues. CDR1 and CDR2 from the germline V gene are WNHNN and SYGVQD (reference sequence). Deletions cut 0 bases from V and 9 bases from J, with 12 bases between.

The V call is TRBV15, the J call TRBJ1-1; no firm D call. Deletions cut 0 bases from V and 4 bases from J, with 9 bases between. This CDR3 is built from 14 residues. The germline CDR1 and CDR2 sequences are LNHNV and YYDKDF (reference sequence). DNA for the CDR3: TGTGCCACCAGCAGAGACCCGTTAAGCACTGAAGCTTTCTTT. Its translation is CATSRDPLSTEAFF.

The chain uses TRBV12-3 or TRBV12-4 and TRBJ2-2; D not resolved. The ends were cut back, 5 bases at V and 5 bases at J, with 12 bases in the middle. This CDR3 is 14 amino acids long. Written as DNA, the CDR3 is TGTGCCAGCAGTAGGACGGTCGGTACCGGGGAGCTGTTTTTT. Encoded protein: CASSRTVGTGELFF.

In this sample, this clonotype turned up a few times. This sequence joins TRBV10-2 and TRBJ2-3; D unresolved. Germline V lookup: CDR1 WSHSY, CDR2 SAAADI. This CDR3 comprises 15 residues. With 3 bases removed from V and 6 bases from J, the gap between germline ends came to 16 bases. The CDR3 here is CASSEPLTAHDTQYF. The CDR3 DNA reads TGCGCCAGCAGTGAACCCCTGACGGCACACGATACGCAGTATTTT.